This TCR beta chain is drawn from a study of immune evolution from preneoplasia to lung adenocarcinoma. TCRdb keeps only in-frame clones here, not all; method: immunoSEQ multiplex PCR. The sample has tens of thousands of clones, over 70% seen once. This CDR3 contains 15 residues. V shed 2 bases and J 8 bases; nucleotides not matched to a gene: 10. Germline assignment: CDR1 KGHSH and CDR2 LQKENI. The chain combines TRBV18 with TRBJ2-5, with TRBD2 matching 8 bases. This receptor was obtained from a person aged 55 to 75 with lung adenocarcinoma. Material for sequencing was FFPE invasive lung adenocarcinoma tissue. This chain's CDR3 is CASSPGQTGGATQYF. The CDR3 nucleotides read TGTGCCAGCTCACCAGGTCAGACGGGAGGGGCAACCCAGTACTTC.